The 21 T cell receptor beta chains listed next were all sequenced from one sample in a study of T cell repertoires in cytomegalovirus infection. TCRdb reprocessed the reads via MiXCR and lists one record per CDR3 protein. The profile shows under 250,000 distinct CDR3 sequences, approximately 13% of them singletons. Material for sequencing was PBMCs. The source of these receptors is a human donor in good health (CMV status not recorded). Some clones in this sample may be carry-over from other donors' samples.

This clonotype has a handful of counts. The chain combines TRBV13 with TRBJ1-1, with D tentatively TRBD1 (5 bases). The CDR3 consists of 18 residues. With 3 bases removed from V and 0 bases from J, the gap between germline ends came to 20 bases. The germline gives CDR1 PRHDT, CDR2 FYEKMQ (reference sequence). As DNA, the CDR3 is TGTGCCAGCAGCTTTCTGCCGGGACCGACACGGATGAACACTGAAGCTTTCTTT. Translated, it gives CASSFLPGPTRMNTEAFF.

This clonotype was seen ten or more times. CDR3 sequence reads: CASSFLEGTGLSRPQHF. The CDR3, as DNA: TGTGCCAGCAGCTTCCTCGAGGGGACAGGGCTCTCTAGGCCCCAGCATTTT. The chain recombines TRBV7-2 with TRBJ1-5; 9 positions agree with TRBD1. V lost 3 bases, J lost 9 bases, and 15 bases stayed unmatched. Germline lookup yields CDR1 SGHTA and CDR2 FQGNSA. The CDR3 is 17 amino acids.

Many counts were recorded for this clonotype. The chain joins TRBV14 to TRBJ2-7; possibly TRBD1 for D (6 bases). CDR1 and CDR2 from the germline V gene are SGHDN and FVKESK. The V and J ends lost 1 base and 3 bases respectively, with 13 bases between them. The CDR3 runs 15 residues. The CDR3 region is CASSQGQGRVYEQYF. CDR3 DNA: TGTGCCAGCAGCCAAGGTCAGGGGAGAGTCTACGAGCAGTACTTC.

The table lists this clonotype with many counts. The gene calls are TRBV7-2 and TRBJ2-3; D is undetermined. Germline CDR1 is SGHTA and CDR2 is FQGNSA. The length of the CDR3 is 14 residues. The ends were cut back, 7 bases at V and 0 bases at J, with 11 bases in the middle. This CDR3 is CASTYVSSTDTQYF. The DNA of the CDR3 is TGTGCCAGCACCTATGTCTCTAGCACAGATACGCAGTATTTT.

The table lists this clonotype with many counts. V gene TRBV7-6 combines with J gene TRBJ2-7, with TRBD1 matching over 7 bases. Germline V lookup: CDR1 SGHVS, CDR2 FNYEAQ. The CDR3 extends over 14 amino acids. The ends lost 0 bases at V and 5 bases at J; junction bases unmatched: 4. The CDR3 sequence: CASSLAGGRDEQYF. Here the CDR3 DNA reads TGTGCCAGCAGCTTAGCAGGGGGCAGGGACGAGCAGTACTTC.

The chain combines TRBV19 with TRBJ1-5, with 8 bases matching TRBD1. Germline assignment: CDR1 LNHDA and CDR2 SQIVND (reference sequence). The CDR3 is 16 residues long. V lost 0 bases to trimming and J lost 2 bases; unmatched junction nucleotides: 3. CDR3 sequence: CASSIDHRGGNQPQHF. The CDR3 DNA sequence: TGTGCCAGTAGTATAGATCACAGGGGGGGCAATCAGCCCCAGCATTTT.

This clonotype was counted many times. The chain has TRBV27 and TRBJ2-2; TRBD2 agrees at 11 bases. This CDR3 is 17 amino acids long. The junction had 10 bases not matched to a gene; V was cut back by 5 bases and J by 5 bases. Germline CDR1 is MNHEY and CDR2 is SMNVEV (reference sequence). The CDR3 sequence is CASSLRGTSGITGELFF. DNA of the CDR3: TGTGCCAGCAGTCTCCGAGGGACTAGCGGAATAACCGGGGAGCTGTTTTTT.

The sample holds a few counts of this clonotype. The CDR3 reads CASSHPIGEQYF. The CDR3 DNA sequence: TGTGCCAGCAGCCACCCCATTGGGGAACAGTACTTC. V gene TRBV14 combines with J gene TRBJ2-7; D gene ambiguous. V was cut by 3 bases and J by 10 bases, with 13 bases left in between. The CDR3 covers 12 residues. CDR1 is SGHDN, CDR2 FVKESK, per germline.

This chain joins TRBV2 and TRBJ2-6; D may be TRBD1 (6 bases). Per the germline V gene, CDR1 is SNHLY and CDR2 is FYNNEI. The V and J ends lost 6 bases and 2 bases respectively, with 11 bases between them. The CDR3 is 15 residues long. The CDR3 nucleotides read TGTGCCAGCAGGGAACAGGGCCCTGGGGCCAACGTCCTGACTTTC. Translating gives CASREQGPGANVLTF.

In this sample, this clonotype turned up a few times. The chain links TRBV2 to TRBJ1-6; D is perhaps TRBD1 (6 bases). The ends were cut back, 2 bases at V and 5 bases at J, with 13 bases in the middle. The CDR3 covers 16 residues. The germline V gene encodes CDR1 SNHLY and CDR2 FYNNEI. The CDR3 reads CASSESGTLNNSPLHF. For the CDR3, the DNA is TGTGCCAGCAGTGAATCTGGGACACTGAATAATTCACCCCTCCACTTT.

The chain recombines TRBV6-2 or TRBV6-3 with TRBJ1-2; TRBD1 is a possible D gene (5 bases). The CDR3 is 14 amino acids. Trimming shortened V by 1 base and J by 4 bases, and 10 bases separated the two germline ends. Per the germline V gene, CDR1 is MNHEY and CDR2 is SVGEGT. The CDR3 sequence: CASSYLPGSYGYTF. CDR3 bases: TGTGCCAGCAGTTACTTGCCAGGGAGCTATGGCTACACCTTC.

This clonotype was observed many times. The gene calls are TRBV5-6 and TRBJ2-1; D not certain. This CDR3 contains 12 residues. Germline V gives CDR1 SGHDT, CDR2 YYEEEE. The V end was cut by 2 bases, the J end by 8 bases, with 8 bases between. The CDR3 DNA follows: TGTGCCAGCAGCTTCCTAGAGGATGAGCAGTTCTTC. It codes for CASSFLEDEQFF.

The chain is built from TRBV20-1 and TRBJ2-2; 8 bases match TRBD1. Germline CDR1 DFQATT, CDR2 SNEGSKA (reference sequence). The J segment lost 1 base and the V segment lost 3 bases, leaving 7 bases of the junction unmatched. The CDR3 is 16 residues long. The CDR3 loop is CSASSPDRGNTGELFF. The CDR3 region has the DNA TGCAGTGCTAGTTCCCCCGACAGGGGGAACACCGGGGAGCTGTTTTTT.

There are a few counts of this clonotype. The chain has TRBV12-3 or TRBV12-4 and TRBJ1-5, with 9 bases identical to TRBD1. V was clipped by 5 bases and J by 0 bases; unmatched bases: 5. The CDR3 is made up of 16 amino acids. CDR3 DNA sequence: TGTGCCAGCAGTCCGGACAGGGGAACTAGCAATCAGCCCCAGCATTTT. Protein product: CASSPDRGTSNQPQHF.

The CDR3 is CASSQAGLGTTEAFF. The CDR3 bases are TGTGCCAGCAGCCAAGCGGGTCTTGGGACCACTGAAGCTTTCTTT. The J gene is TRBJ1-1, the V gene TRBV3-1; D is possibly TRBD1 (5 bases). Germline V gene lookup returns CDR1 LGHDT and CDR2 YNNKEL (reference sequence). V shed 1 base and J shed 4 bases, with 13 bases lying between them. The CDR3 length is 15 residues.

CDR3 nucleotides: TGTGCCTCGGAGGCGGACTCCTACGAGCAGTACTTC. Residues: CASEADSYEQYF. The chain recombines TRBV28 with TRBJ2-7, with TRBD2 as a possible D gene (5 bases). CDR3 length: 12 residues. Trimming took 11 bases from V and 0 from J, leaving 11 bases between them. Germline values: CDR1 MDHEN, CDR2 SYDVKM.

The sample holds a few counts of this clonotype. This chain connects TRBV28 to TRBJ1-4; TRBD1 is a possible D gene (5 bases). CDR3 length equals 15 residues. V lost 3 bases and J lost 1, with 9 bases in between. From germline, CDR1 is MDHEN and CDR2 SYDVKM. The CDR3 sequence: CASSFGQGTNEKLFF. The CDR3 DNA reads TGTGCCAGCAGTTTTGGGCAGGGAACTAATGAAAAACTGTTTTTT. The full variable domain, completed using reference TRBV28 and TRBJ1-4, is DVKVTQSSRYLVKRTGEKVFLECVQDMDHENMFWYRQDPGLGLRLIYFSYDVKMKEKGDIPEGYSVSREKKERFSLILESASTNQTSMYLCASSFGQGTNEKLFFGSGTQLSVL.

The sample holds many counts of this clonotype. V is TRBV7-2 and J is TRBJ2-3, with TRBD2 identical over 8 bases. The CDR3 covers 15 residues. Losses at the gene ends were 7 bases for V and 1 base for J; bases not matched to a gene: 7. Germline values: CDR1 SGHTA, CDR2 FQGNSA. The chain's CDR3 is CASTSGGRGTDTQYF. The CDR3 DNA reads TGTGCCAGCACCTCGGGGGGGCGAGGCACAGATACGCAGTATTTT.

At least ten counts were recorded for this clonotype. V usage is TRBV6-1 and J usage is TRBJ2-1; 10 nucleotides line up with TRBD1. The V gene's germline CDR1 is MNHNS and CDR2 SASEGT. The trim removed 6 bases at V and 2 bases at J, leaving 10 bases unmatched. The CDR3 is made up of 17 amino acids. The CDR3 is CASSLIPGTGAYNEQFF. The DNA of the CDR3 is TGTGCCAGCAGCTTAATCCCCGGGACAGGGGCCTACAATGAGCAGTTCTTC.

At least ten counts were recorded for this clonotype. The V call is TRBV4-2, the J call TRBJ1-4; D is uncertain. CDR3 size: 16 residues. CDR1 and CDR2 (germline): LGHNA, YNFKEQ. Trimming shortened V by 2 bases and J by 0 bases, and 10 bases separated the two germline ends. Here the CDR3 DNA reads TGTGCCAGCAGCCAACATGGTGATGCAACTAATGAAAAACTGTTTTTT. Its translation is CASSQHGDATNEKLFF.

The chain employs TRBV5-4 and TRBJ2-2; D not certain. CDR1 and CDR2 from the germline V gene are SGHNT and YYREEE (reference sequence). With 0 bases removed from V and 4 bases from J, the gap between germline ends came to 13 bases. The CDR3 has 16 amino acids. DNA for the CDR3: TGTGCCAGCAGCTTGGGGTGGCCTTATCCCACCGGGGAGCTGTTTTTT. Translation gives CASSLGWPYPTGELFF.